This T cell receptor (beta chain) appears in the sequencing data of a study of blood T cell repertoires in COVID-19. Study overall: Material from acute and convalescent COVID-19 was sourced from the United States, Italy and Spain. From T cells, B-cell-depleted T cells, or PBMCs came the material, which was cDNA or gDNA.

Original data processing: Quantification of nucleated cells was approximated via reference gene primer amplification. Method: immunoSEQ multiplex PCR; TCRdb's copy keeps in-frame clones and lacks some. The D gene and trimming were derived from the DNA, and the V and J assignments and clone size from that table. The sample records tens of thousands of clones, 85% being singletons. The V and J ends lost 3 bases and 3 bases, in that order; junction bases with no gene match: 2. Germline CDR1 and CDR2: LGHDT and YNNKEL (reference sequence). The CDR3 covers 13 residues. The chain uses TRBV3-1 (or the pseudogene TRBV3-2) and TRBJ2-7; the match to TRBD2 covers 7 bases. This sequence originates from a human donor in a cohort sampled during active COVID-19. The specimen was peripheral blood. The CDR3: CASSHRDYYEQYF. The CDR3 nucleotides read TGTGCCAGCAGCCACCGGGACTACTACGAGCAGTACTTC.